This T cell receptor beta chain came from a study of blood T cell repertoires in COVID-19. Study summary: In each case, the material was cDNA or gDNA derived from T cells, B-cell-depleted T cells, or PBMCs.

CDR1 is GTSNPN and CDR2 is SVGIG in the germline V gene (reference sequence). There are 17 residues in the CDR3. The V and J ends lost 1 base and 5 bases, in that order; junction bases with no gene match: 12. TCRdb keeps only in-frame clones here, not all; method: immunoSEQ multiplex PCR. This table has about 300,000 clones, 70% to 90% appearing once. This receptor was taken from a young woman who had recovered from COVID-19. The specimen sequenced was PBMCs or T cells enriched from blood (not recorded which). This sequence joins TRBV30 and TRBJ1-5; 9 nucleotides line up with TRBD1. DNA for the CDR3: TGTGCCTGGAGTGCCGCCGGGACAGGGTTTGCGGATCAGCCCCAGCATTTT. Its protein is CAWSAAGTGFADQPQHF.